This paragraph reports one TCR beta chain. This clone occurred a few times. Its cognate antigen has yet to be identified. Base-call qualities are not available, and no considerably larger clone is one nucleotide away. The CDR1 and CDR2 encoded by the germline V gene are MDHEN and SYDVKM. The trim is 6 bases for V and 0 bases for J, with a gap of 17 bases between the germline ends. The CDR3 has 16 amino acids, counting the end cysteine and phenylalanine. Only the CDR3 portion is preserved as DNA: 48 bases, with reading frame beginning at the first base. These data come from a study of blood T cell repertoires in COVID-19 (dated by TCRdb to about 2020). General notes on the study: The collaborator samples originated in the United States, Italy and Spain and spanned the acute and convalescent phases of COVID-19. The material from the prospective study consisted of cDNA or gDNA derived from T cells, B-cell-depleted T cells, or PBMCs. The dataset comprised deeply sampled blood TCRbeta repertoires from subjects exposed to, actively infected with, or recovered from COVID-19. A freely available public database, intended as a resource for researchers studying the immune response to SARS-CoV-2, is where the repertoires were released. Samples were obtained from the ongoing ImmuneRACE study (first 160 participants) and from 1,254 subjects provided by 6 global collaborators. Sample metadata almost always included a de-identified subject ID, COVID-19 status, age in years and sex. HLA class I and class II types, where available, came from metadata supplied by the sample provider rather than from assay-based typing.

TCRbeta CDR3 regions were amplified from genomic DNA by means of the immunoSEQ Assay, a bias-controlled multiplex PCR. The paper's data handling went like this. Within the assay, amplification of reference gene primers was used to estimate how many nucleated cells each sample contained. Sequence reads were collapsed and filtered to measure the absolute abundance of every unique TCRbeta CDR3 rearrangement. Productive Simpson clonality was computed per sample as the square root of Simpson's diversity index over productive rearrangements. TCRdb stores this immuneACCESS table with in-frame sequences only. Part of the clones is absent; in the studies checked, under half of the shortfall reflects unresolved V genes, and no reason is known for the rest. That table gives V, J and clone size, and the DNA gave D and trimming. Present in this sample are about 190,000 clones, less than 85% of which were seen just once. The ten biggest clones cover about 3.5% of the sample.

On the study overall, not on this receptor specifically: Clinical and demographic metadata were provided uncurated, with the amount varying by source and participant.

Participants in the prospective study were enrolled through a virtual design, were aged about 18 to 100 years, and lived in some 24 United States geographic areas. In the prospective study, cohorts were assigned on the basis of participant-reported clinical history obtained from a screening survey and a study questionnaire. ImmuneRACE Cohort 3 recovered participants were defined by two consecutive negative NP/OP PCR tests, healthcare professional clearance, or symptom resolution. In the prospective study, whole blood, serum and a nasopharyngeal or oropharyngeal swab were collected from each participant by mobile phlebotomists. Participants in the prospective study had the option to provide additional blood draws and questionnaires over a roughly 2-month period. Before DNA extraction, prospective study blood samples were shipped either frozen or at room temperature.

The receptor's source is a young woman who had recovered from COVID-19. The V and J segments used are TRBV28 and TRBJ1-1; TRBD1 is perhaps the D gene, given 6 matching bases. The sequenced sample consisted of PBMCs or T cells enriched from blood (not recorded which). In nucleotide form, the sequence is TGTGCCAGCAGACCCTCAGGGGCGATCATGAACACTGAAGCTTTCTTT. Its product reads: CASRPSGAIMNTEAFF.